The 20 T cell receptor beta chains below come from one sample, sequenced in a study of shared clonotypes between healthy human individuals. Assay used: immunoSEQ multiplex PCR; TCRdb lists only in-frame clones, some missing. The sample yields about 110,000 clones, around 65% seen once. Sequencing was performed on memory CD8+ T cells sorted from blood. Subset given: CD45RO+ cells pooled with CCR7-negative TemRA cells. These receptors were collected from a woman in her thirties in good health.

The chain is built from TRBV13 and TRBJ2-3; 9 bases are a match to TRBD1. CDR1 PRHDT and CDR2 FYEKMQ come from the germline V gene (reference sequence). This CDR3 has 17 amino acids. The ends lost 5 bases at V and 4 bases at J; junction bases unmatched: 13. This CDR3 is CASSAPRDRVEADTQYF. The CDR3 DNA sequence: TGTGCCAGCAGCGCACCGAGGGACAGGGTAGAGGCAGATACGCAGTATTTT.

CDR3 loop: CSVEGLAAGINEQFF. In DNA form, the CDR3 reads TGCAGCGTTGAAGGGCTCGCGGCAGGAATTAATGAGCAGTTCTTC. The chain joins TRBV29-1 to TRBJ2-1; no firm D call. CDR1 and CDR2 (germline): SQVTM, ANQGSEA. The CDR3 is 15 amino acids. V lost 1 base and J lost 7, with 17 bases in between.

The V gene is TRBV20-1, the J gene TRBJ1-1; D is uncertain. The germline gives CDR1 DFQATT, CDR2 SNEGSKA (reference sequence). The V end lost 6 bases, the J end lost 6 bases, and 11 bases lay between the germline ends. This CDR3 region has 11 residues. The CDR3 reads CSALPRAEAFF. The CDR3 bases are TGCAGTGCCCTTCCACGGGCTGAAGCTTTCTTT.

V usage is TRBV7-6 and J usage is TRBJ2-1; 9 nucleotides agree with TRBD1. The CDR3 spans 13 residues. From germline, CDR1 is SGHVS and CDR2 FNYEAQ. The ends lost 5 bases at V and 12 bases at J; junction bases unmatched: 8. CDR3 region: CASSPGTGWGQFF. The CDR3 region has the DNA TGTGCCAGCAGCCCCGGGACAGGGTGGGGGCAGTTCTTC.

This chain connects TRBV10-1 to TRBJ2-1; D gene uncertain. Trimming pared 5 bases from V and 12 bases from J, leaving 17 bases between. Germline V gene data show CDR1 as WNHNN and CDR2 as SYGVQD (reference sequence). This CDR3 spans 13 amino acids. The CDR3 protein is CASSRIPADLQFF. In DNA, the CDR3 is TGCGCCAGCAGTAGAATTCCCGCTGACTTGCAGTTCTTC.

V and J are TRBV28 and TRBJ2-7, with D perhaps TRBD2 (5 bases). V lost 2 bases and J lost 1, with 9 bases in between. This CDR3 comprises 14 residues. Germline CDR1 is MDHEN and CDR2 is SYDVKM. This CDR3 is CASSLSGGSYEQYF. The CDR3 DNA sequence: TGTGCCAGCAGTTTAAGTGGCGGGTCCTACGAGCAGTACTTC.

The chain links TRBV4-1 to TRBJ2-1; TRBD2 might be the D (6 bases). Germline CDR1 reads MGHRA; CDR2 reads YSYEKL. This CDR3 comprises 16 residues. Trimming shortened V by 4 bases and J by 5 bases, and 18 bases separated the two germline ends. CDR3: CASSPSTPSGDNEQFF. In DNA form, the CDR3 reads TGCGCCAGCAGCCCATCAACTCCCTCGGGGGACAATGAGCAGTTCTTC.

Ten or more counts support this clone. Other DNA sequences in the same sample also yield this CDR3. This chain uses TRBV29-1 with TRBJ1-1; D call uncertain. This CDR3 has 13 amino acids. V was pared by 4 bases and J by 4 bases, with 13 bases between. Looked up from germline, CDR1 is SQVTM and CDR2 is ANQGSEA. CDR3 protein: CSVGIGEGTEAFF. Written as DNA, the CDR3 is TGCAGCGTTGGGATTGGCGAGGGCACTGAAGCTTTCTTT.

This clone has just a few counts. DNA for the CDR3: TGCGCCAGCAGCCAAGGACTAGCGGACTACAATGAGCAGTTCTTC. Translating it yields CASSQGLADYNEQFF. The J gene is TRBJ2-1, the V gene TRBV4-1; TRBD2 matches 9 bases. With V trimmed by 1 base and J by 3 bases, 1 base remained unmatched. The CDR3 contains 15 residues. The germline gives CDR1 MGHRA, CDR2 YSYEKL.

The rearrangement links TRBV10-3 to TRBJ1-1; a weak D match, TRBD1 (6 bases). Germline V gene sequence: CDR1 ENHRY, CDR2 SYGVKD. V was trimmed by 4 bases and J by 5 bases, leaving 14 bases between them. This CDR3 is built from 14 residues. CDR3 bases: TGTGCCATCAGTGGATTACGGGGGCGGACTGAAGCTTTCTTT. Translating gives CAISGLRGRTEAFF.

The chain couples TRBV5-6 to TRBJ2-6; D ambiguous. This CDR3 is 14 amino acids long. Trimming cost V 7 bases and J 5 bases, with 13 bases left between them. CDR1 and CDR2 from the germline V gene are SGHDT and YYEEEE. CDR3 amino acids: CASYLQSRANVLTF. For the CDR3, the DNA is TGTGCCAGCTATCTGCAAAGTCGGGCCAACGTCCTGACTTTC.

This sequence joins TRBV28 and TRBJ2-2; D unclear. The CDR3 totals 13 residues. Germline V gene data show CDR1 as MDHEN and CDR2 as SYDVKM. V lost 3 bases, J lost 6 bases, and 8 bases lay in between. CDR3 nucleotides: TGTGCCAGCAGTTTCTTGGTGCCCGGGGAGCTGTTTTTT. It translates to CASSFLVPGELFF.

This clone was seen only a few times. The V gene is TRBV7-9, the J gene TRBJ2-1; D is undetermined. V shed 4 bases and J shed 5 bases, with 9 bases lying between them. Germline V lookup: CDR1 SEHNR, CDR2 FQNEAQ (reference sequence). There are 13 residues in the CDR3. As DNA, the CDR3 is TGTGCCAGCAGCTCGAGTTATAACAATGAGCAGTTCTTC. Translating it yields CASSSSYNNEQFF.

The genes are TRBV29-1 and TRBJ2-5; D uncertain. The J call may be incorrect, as the DNA end agrees better with TRBJ2-7. Germline CDR1 and CDR2: SQVTM and ANQGSEA. The CDR3 runs to 11 residues. The CDR3 protein is CSVAWDLEQYF. The CDR3 DNA sequence: TGCAGCGTTGCATGGGATCTCGAGCAGTACTTC.

V and J are TRBV15 and TRBJ1-2; tentative D call: TRBD1 (5 bases). From germline, CDR1 is LNHNV and CDR2 YYDKDF (reference sequence). The CDR3 consists of 15 residues. V was shortened by 2 bases and J by 3 bases, with 13 bases between the two germline ends. In DNA, the CDR3 is TGTGCCACCAGCAGAAAACGGGACGATTACTATGGCTACACCTTC. Its protein product is CATSRKRDDYYGYTF.

This rearrangement joins TRBV7-8 to TRBJ2-7, with 11 nucleotides matching TRBD1. The CDR3 extends over 19 amino acids. Germline lookup yields CDR1 SGHVS and CDR2 FQNEAQ. Losses at the gene ends were 1 base for V and 5 bases for J; bases not matched to a gene: 16. CDR3 coding DNA: TGTGCCAGCAGCTTAGTAGGACAGGGGGCCCGCCAGCTCCTCAACGAGCAGTACTTC. Translation gives CASSLVGQGARQLLNEQYF. Complete variable domain (other parts from reference TRBV7-8 and TRBJ2-7): GAGVSQSPRYKVAKRGQDVALRCDPISGHVSLFWYQQALGQGPEFLTYFQNEAQLDKSGLPSDRFFAERPEGSVSTLKIQRTQQEDSAVYLCASSLVGQGARQLLNEQYFGPGTRLTVT.

This clone came up a few times. The rearrangement joins TRBV6-6 to TRBJ2-5, with 9 bases lining up with TRBD2. The V and J ends lost 6 bases and 5 bases, in that order; junction bases with no gene match: 10. In germline, CDR1 is MNHNY, CDR2 SVGAGI (reference sequence). The CDR3 length is 15 residues. The DNA for the CDR3 is TGTGCCAGCAGCTATACTAGCGGGCTCTTCGAGACCCAGTACTTC. Protein sequence: CASSYTSGLFETQYF.

This clone was detected once. This chain connects TRBV4-1 to TRBJ2-5, with a tentative D call TRBD2 (6 bases). CDR1 and CDR2 (germline): MGHRA, YSYEKL. The germline V and J ends were trimmed by 4 bases and 5 bases, with 14 bases remaining between them. This CDR3 has 14 amino acids. CDR3 sequence (DNA): TGCGCCAGCAGCCCCACGGGGGACTGGGAGACCCAGTACTTC. It codes for CASSPTGDWETQYF.

This clone was picked up a small number of times. The chain has TRBV7-7 and TRBJ2-5; D is unclear. The CDR3 spans 13 residues. Germline-derived CDR1 and CDR2 are SSHAT and FNYEAQ (reference sequence). V shed 3 bases and J shed 5 bases, with 10 bases lying between them. In nucleotides, the CDR3 is TGTGCCAGCAGCTTTAGGTTAGAGGAGACCCAGTACTTC. Translated: CASSFRLEETQYF.

This chain connects TRBV20-1 to TRBJ2-7; D perhaps matches TRBD2 (6 bases). The CDR3 is 11 residues long. Between the trimmed V and J ends, which lost 3 bases and 7 bases, there was a span of 10 bases. Germline V CDR1 and CDR2: DFQATT, SNEGSKA (reference sequence). Here the CDR3 reads CSASRAGEQYF. The CDR3 DNA is TGCAGTGCTAGCCGGGCGGGGGAGCAGTACTTC.